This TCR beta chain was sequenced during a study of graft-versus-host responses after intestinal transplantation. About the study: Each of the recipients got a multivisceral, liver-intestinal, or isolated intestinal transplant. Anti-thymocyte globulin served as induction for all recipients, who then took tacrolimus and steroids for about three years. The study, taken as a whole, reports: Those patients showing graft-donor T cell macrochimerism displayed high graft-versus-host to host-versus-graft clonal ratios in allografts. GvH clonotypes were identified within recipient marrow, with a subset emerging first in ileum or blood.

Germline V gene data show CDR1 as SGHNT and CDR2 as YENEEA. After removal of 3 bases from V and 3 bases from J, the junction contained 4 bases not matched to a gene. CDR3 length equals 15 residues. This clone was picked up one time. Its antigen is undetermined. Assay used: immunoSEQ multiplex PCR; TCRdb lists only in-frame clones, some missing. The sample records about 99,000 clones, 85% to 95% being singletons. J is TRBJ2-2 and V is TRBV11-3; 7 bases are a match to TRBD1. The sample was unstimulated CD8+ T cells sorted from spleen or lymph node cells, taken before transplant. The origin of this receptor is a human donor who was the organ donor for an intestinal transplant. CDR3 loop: CASSFYRGDTGELFF. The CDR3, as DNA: TGTGCCAGCAGCTTCTACAGGGGAGACACCGGGGAGCTGTTTTTT.